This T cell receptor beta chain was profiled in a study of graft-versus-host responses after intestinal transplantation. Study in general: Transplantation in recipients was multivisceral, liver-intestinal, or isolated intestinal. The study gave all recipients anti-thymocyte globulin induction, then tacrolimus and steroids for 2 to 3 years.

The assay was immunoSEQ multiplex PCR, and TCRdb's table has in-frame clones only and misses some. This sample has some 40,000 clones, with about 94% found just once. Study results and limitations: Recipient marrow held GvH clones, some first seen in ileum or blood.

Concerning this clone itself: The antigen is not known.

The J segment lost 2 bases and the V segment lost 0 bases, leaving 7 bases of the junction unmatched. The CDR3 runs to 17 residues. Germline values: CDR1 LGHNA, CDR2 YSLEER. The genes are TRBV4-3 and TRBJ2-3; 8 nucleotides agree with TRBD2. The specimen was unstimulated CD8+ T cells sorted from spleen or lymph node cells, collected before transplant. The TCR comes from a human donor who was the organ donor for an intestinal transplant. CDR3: CASSQDPPSGYTDTQYF. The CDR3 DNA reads TGCGCCAGCAGCCAAGATCCCCCTAGCGGGTACACAGATACGCAGTATTTT.